This record concerns one T cell receptor (beta chain) sequence. Its antigen is still unknown. The record originates from a study of T cell responses to AZD1222 COVID-19 vaccine. Germline-derived CDR1 and CDR2 are GTSNPN and SVGIG (reference sequence). Trimming cost V 6 bases and J 2 bases; bases outside gene matches: 5. The length of the CDR3 is 13 residues. Study-level points and caveats: Donors were mostly white British, more females; clonal diversity possibly underestimated.

Sequencing used immunoSEQ multiplex PCR; TCRdb keeps in-frame clones, though not all of them. The table lists more than 150,000 clones, about nine tenths of them singletons. Source: peripheral blood, taken on day 0 of MenACWY control vaccination. V usage is TRBV30 and J usage is TRBJ2-7; 9 nucleotides match TRBD1. This sequence originates from an adult in good health. CDR3 nucleotide sequence: TGTGCCTGCCGGAGGACAGGGGCCTACGAGCAGTACTTC. It is translated as CACRRTGAYEQYF.